Each of the 20 T cell receptor beta chains below was sequenced from the same sample in a study of blood T cell repertoires in COVID-19 (TCRdb year 2020). Library generation was performed with the immunoSEQ multiplex PCR assay. Sourced from immuneACCESS, this table was stored by TCRdb with only in-frame sequences that have V and J called. A share of the clones is absent; for the studies checked, an unresolved V gene accounts for under half, and the remainder has no known explanation. The table for this sample lists approximately 430,000 clones; 80% to 90% of them were counted only once. Over 1.1% of the sample is taken by the ten largest. Sequencing was carried out using peripheral blood. All receptors derive from a woman aged 25 to 39 with active or convalescent COVID-19.

The V and J genes are TRBV27 and TRBJ1-2; 7 positions match TRBD1. CDR3 size: 18 residues. The germline gives CDR1 MNHEY, CDR2 SMNVEV (reference sequence). With V trimmed by 5 bases and J by 6 bases, 21 bases remained unmatched. This CDR3 is CASSVEAGQAAPSHGYTF. DNA for the CDR3: TGTGCCAGCAGTGTAGAAGCCGGACAGGCGGCCCCTTCTCATGGCTACACCTTC.

This clone was seen just once. The chain is built from TRBV7-2 and TRBJ1-1; D not resolved. The ends were cut back, 1 base at V and 4 bases at J, with 10 bases in the middle. This CDR3 is built from 14 residues. Germline CDR1 and CDR2: SGHTA and FQGNSA. The DNA for the CDR3 is TGTGCCAGCAGCTTAGATGAGGGTCCCACTGAAGCTTTCTTT. It yields the protein CASSLDEGPTEAFF.

This clone has more than one count but fewer than ten. CDR3 region: CASSQASGRYNEQFF. The CDR3 nucleotides are TGTGCCAGCAGCCAAGCTAGCGGGAGATACAATGAGCAGTTCTTC. The chain recombines TRBV5-6 with TRBJ2-1, with 10 bases matching TRBD2. V lost 4 bases and J lost 4; bases outside the gene matches: 5. The CDR3 length is 15 residues. Germline V gives CDR1 SGHDT, CDR2 YYEEEE.

This chain connects TRBV15 to TRBJ2-1, with D unclear. Germline V lookup: CDR1 LNHNV, CDR2 YYDKDF (reference sequence). This CDR3 spans 12 amino acids. V lost 4 bases to trimming and J lost 3 bases, with 4 bases between them. This CDR3 reads CATSTGYNEQFF. The CDR3 bases are TGTGCCACCAGCACAGGCTACAATGAGCAGTTCTTC.

V and J are TRBV27 and TRBJ1-2; weak D call: TRBD1 (6 bases). CDR3 size: 13 residues. The V gene's germline CDR1 is MNHEY and CDR2 SMNVEV (reference sequence). The V end was cut by 5 bases, the J end by 4 bases, with 11 bases between. This CDR3 is CASSDRSLYGYTF. The CDR3 nucleotides read TGTGCCAGCAGTGACAGGTCCCTCTATGGCTACACCTTC.

The J gene is TRBJ1-2, the V gene TRBV5-1; 10 bases agree with TRBD1. Per germline, CDR1 SGHRS and CDR2 YFSETQ. This CDR3 has 13 residues. Trimming removed 6 bases from V and 8 bases from J; junction bases left unmatched: 7. Written as DNA, the CDR3 is TGCGCCAGCACGGGACAGGGGACGGAAGGCTACACCTTC. Its translation is CASTGQGTEGYTF.

The chain combines TRBV10-2 with TRBJ1-4, with TRBD1 identical over 7 bases. V shed 0 bases, J shed 0 bases, and the junction held 4 bases outside the gene matches. The CDR3 totals 17 residues. Germline V CDR1 and CDR2: WSHSY, SAAADI. The CDR3 nucleotides read TGCGCCAGCAGTGAGTCCCCAGGGGGAACAACTAATGAAAAACTGTTTTTT. It translates to CASSESPGGTTNEKLFF.

V gene TRBV10-1 combines with J gene TRBJ1-3; 8 bases are shared with TRBD1. The CDR3 is made up of 15 amino acids. Unmatched junction bases numbered 6, after V lost 6 bases and J lost 2 bases. Germline values: CDR1 WNHNN, CDR2 SYGVQD (reference sequence). The CDR3 DNA reads as TGCGCCAGCAGACCCGGGACAGGAACTGGAAACACCATATATTTT. Encoded protein: CASRPGTGTGNTIYF.

This rearrangement joins TRBV4-1 to TRBJ2-3; 9 positions match TRBD2. The length of the CDR3 is 15 residues. The trim removed 4 bases at V and 4 bases at J, leaving 6 bases unmatched. Germline V gene lookup returns CDR1 MGHRA and CDR2 YSYEKL. CDR3 DNA sequence: TGCGCCAGCAGCCCCTTAGCGGGAGAGTCAGATACGCAGTATTTT. It translates to CASSPLAGESDTQYF.

This chain uses TRBV5-1 with TRBJ2-3; TRBD2 matches at 7 bases. Losses at the gene ends were 2 bases for V and 3 bases for J; bases not matched to a gene: 6. The CDR3 sequence is 15 residues long. CDR1 and CDR2 (germline): SGHRS, YFSETQ. The CDR3 is CASSFGGSRTDTQYF. DNA for the CDR3: TGCGCCAGCAGCTTTGGCGGGAGTCGGACAGATACGCAGTATTTT.

The rearrangement links TRBV27 to TRBJ1-6, with no clear D. This CDR3 comprises 15 residues. The ends were cut back, 8 bases at V and 4 bases at J, with 15 bases in the middle. Germline CDR1 is MNHEY and CDR2 is SMNVEV (reference sequence). CDR3 protein: CASQGGFSYNSPLHF. CDR3 nucleotide sequence: TGTGCCAGCCAAGGCGGTTTCTCGTATAATTCACCCCTCCACTTT.

V gene TRBV6-6 combines with J gene TRBJ1-3; no reliable D call. Germline lookup yields CDR1 MNHNY and CDR2 SVGAGI (reference sequence). The CDR3 sequence is 15 residues long. V gave up 5 bases and J gave up 2 bases, with 13 bases separating them. The CDR3 DNA reads TGTGCCAGCAGTACCCCATTAGCCCCTGGAAACACCATATATTTT. It translates to CASSTPLAPGNTIYF.

The chain employs TRBV10-3 and TRBJ2-1; perhaps TRBD1 as D (5 bases). Between the trimmed V and J ends, which lost 0 bases and 5 bases, there was a span of 11 bases. Germline V gene sequence: CDR1 ENHRY, CDR2 SYGVKD. This CDR3 is 15 amino acids long. CDR3 sequence (DNA): TGTGCCATCAGTGAGTCGGTACAGGTAAACAATGAGCAGTTCTTC. Its protein is CAISESVQVNNEQFF.

The chain is built from TRBV4-2 and TRBJ1-1, with a tentative D call TRBD1 (5 bases). CDR3 size: 16 residues. Trimming cost V 1 base and J 4 bases, with 16 bases left between them. The germline V gene encodes CDR1 LGHNA and CDR2 YNFKEQ. CDR3 sequence: CASSQVTAGSGTEAFF. The CDR3 nucleotides are TGTGCCAGCAGCCAAGTTACCGCAGGGTCGGGCACTGAAGCTTTCTTT.

The chain carries TRBV6-5 and TRBJ1-2; no clear D. Germline V gene data show CDR1 as MNHEY and CDR2 as SVGAGI. Trimming left V 0 bases short and J 8 bases short, with 19 bases between. The CDR3 extends over 16 amino acids. CDR3 residues: CASSYSRSPAGLGYTF. The CDR3, as DNA: TGTGCCAGCAGTTACTCGAGGAGTCCGGCCGGTTTGGGCTACACCTTC.

This rearrangement joins TRBV10-1 to TRBJ1-5; D not certain. Germline V lookup: CDR1 WNHNN, CDR2 SYGVQD (reference sequence). The CDR3 has 13 residues. V shed 4 bases and J shed 3 bases, with 7 bases lying between them. The CDR3, as DNA: TGCGCCAGCAGTGGACATATCAATCAGCCCCAGCATTTT. This gives the protein CASSGHINQPQHF.

The chain is built from TRBV5-4 and TRBJ2-3, with 11 bases matching TRBD2. Trimming removed 4 bases from V and 2 bases from J; junction bases left unmatched: 6. Germline V gene lookup returns CDR1 SGHNT and CDR2 YYREEE (reference sequence). CDR3 length: 16 residues. The CDR3 here is CASSEEGLAATDTQYF. CDR3 DNA sequence: TGTGCCAGCAGCGAGGAGGGACTAGCGGCCACAGATACGCAGTATTTT.

The chain uses TRBV5-5 and TRBJ2-5; 10 positions match TRBD2. J gave up 4 bases and V 5 bases, and 8 bases lay outside the gene matches. CDR3 size: 15 residues. The germline V gene has CDR1 SGHKS and CDR2 YYEKEE (reference sequence). CDR3: CASRSGTSARETQYF. Written as DNA, the CDR3 is TGTGCCAGCAGATCCGGGACTAGCGCGCGAGAGACCCAGTACTTC.

Note on this clone: The same CDR3 also results from other DNA sequences found in this sample. J is TRBJ1-1 and V is TRBV29-1; 8 bases are shared with TRBD1. The CDR3 contains 12 residues. Germline CDR1 is SQVTM and CDR2 is ANQGSEA. The junction had 4 bases not matched to a gene; V was cut back by 6 bases and J by 4 bases. This CDR3 is CSVSTGGTEAFF. The CDR3 DNA sequence: TGCAGCGTCAGTACAGGGGGCACTGAAGCTTTCTTT.

The chain recombines TRBV5-4 with TRBJ2-1; D uncertain. The CDR3 runs to 12 residues. CDR1 and CDR2 from the germline V gene are SGHNT and YYREEE (reference sequence). With 1 base removed from V and 9 bases from J, the gap between germline ends came to 8 bases. CDR3 amino acids: CASSLWLGEQFF. Here the CDR3 DNA reads TGTGCCAGCAGCTTGTGGCTTGGTGAGCAGTTCTTC.